The source of this T cell receptor beta chain is a study of cytomegalovirus exposure and HLA in healthy donors. PCR employed 60 Vbeta and 13 Jbeta primers. Produced via immunoSEQ multiplex PCR; TCRdb's table is partial and in-frame only. The sample lists some 190,000 clones; more than 75% were seen once. Germline V CDR1 and CDR2: ENHRY, SYGVKD. The CDR3 has 12 residues. V was shortened by 5 bases and J by 7 bases, with 9 bases between the two germline ends. Sequencing was carried out using PBMCs. The clonotype comes from a woman under 40 in good health and CMV-seropositive. V is TRBV10-3 and J is TRBJ2-1; D ambiguous. The CDR3: CAISTWANEQFF. CDR3 sequence (DNA): TGTGCCATCAGTACCTGGGCAAATGAGCAGTTCTTC.